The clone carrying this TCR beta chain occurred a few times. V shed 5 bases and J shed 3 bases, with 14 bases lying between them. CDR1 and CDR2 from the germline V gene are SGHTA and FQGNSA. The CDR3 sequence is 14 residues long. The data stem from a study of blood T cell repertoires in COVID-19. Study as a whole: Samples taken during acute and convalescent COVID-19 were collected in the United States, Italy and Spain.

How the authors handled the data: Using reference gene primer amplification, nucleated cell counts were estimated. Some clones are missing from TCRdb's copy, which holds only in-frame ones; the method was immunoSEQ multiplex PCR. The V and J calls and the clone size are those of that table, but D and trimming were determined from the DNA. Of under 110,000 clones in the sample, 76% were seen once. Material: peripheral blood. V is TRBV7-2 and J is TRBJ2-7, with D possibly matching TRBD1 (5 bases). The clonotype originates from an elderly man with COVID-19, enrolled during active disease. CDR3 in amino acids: CASSPSAGNYEQYF. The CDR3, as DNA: TGTGCCAGCAGCCCTTCAGCAGGGAACTACGAGCAGTACTTC.